This T cell receptor beta chain was identified in a study of T-cell reconstitution after alpha-beta-depleted transplantation in children listed by TCRdb under 2016. In the study overall: The study quantitatively tracked T-cell immune reconstitution after TCRalphabeta/CD19-depleted allogeneic hematopoietic cell transplantation in children using TCR repertoire profiling. Findings and caveats that apply to the study as a whole: Over subsequent months, a decline in hyperexpanded clone frequencies was noted, and after one year, T-cell counts and TCRbeta diversity were mostly ascribed to newly produced T cells. About two months after transplant, the apparently early recovery of alphabetaT-cell counts reportedly depended on just several hundred clones that had expanded rapidly and came from non-depleted graft cells. In some patients, the high TCRbeta diversity seen at day 60 was put down to recipient T cells and intrathymic progenitors that had survived conditioning.

This clonotype has more than one count but fewer than ten. The clone's antigen remains unknown. It has no much larger one-base neighbor in the sample; base qualities were not kept. The CDR3, from cysteine to phenylalanine, totals 14 residues. The sequence is cut down to CDR3 DNA, 42 bases in frame from base 1. Reading the germline V gene gives CDR1 SGHTA and CDR2 FQGNSA. The V and J ends are trimmed by 1 base and 2 bases, leaving 7 bases between them. What this sample's treatment or condition label stands for: allogeneic hematopoietic cell transplantation with graft depleted of TCRalphabeta T cells and CD19 B cells. Transplant recipients were children who received TCRalphabeta/CD19-depleted allogeneic hematopoietic cell grafts. The library was prepared using PCR. TCRdb names Illumina HiSeq 2500 as the instrument used. TCR libraries were prepared with molecular barcoding, using unique molecular identifiers to normalize TCRbeta repertoire quantification. TCRdb ran its own pipeline on the public reads, namely fastp trimming at Q25 and MiXCR clone calling, and kept in-frame beta chains. Here each entry gathers all rows of one CDR3 protein and keeps the most common genes and DNA. The sample data list more than 500,000 distinct CDR3 sequences, and about an eighth of these were observed just once. 14% of the sample rests with the top ten.

This material consisted of PBMCs, mostly from graft donor cells, taken 180 days after TCRalphabeta/CD19-depleted stem cell transplant. The sequence is built from TRBV7-2 and TRBJ2-3; no D gene can be assigned with confidence. The receptor was isolated from a female patient aged 2-15 years who had a stem cell transplant for aplastic anemia, so the T cells may come from the graft donor. CDR3 region: CASSLEPSTDTQYF. The DNA sequence follows: TGTGCCAGCAGCTTAGAGCCTTCCACAGATACGCAGTATTTT.